The 21 T cell receptor beta chains below were found in one sample sequenced in a study of human T cells and chemical hapten exposure. Via MiXCR, TCRdb re-called the 5' RACE reads, giving one row per CDR3 protein. The table lists about 110,000 distinct CDR3 sequences, approximately 19% of them singletons. Extraction of total RNA was performed on unfractionated whole blood. These receptors all stem from a human donor in good health.

The genes are TRBV12-3 or TRBV12-4 and TRBJ2-2, with TRBD2 matching over 14 bases. J was trimmed by 6 bases and V by 6 bases; bases with no gene match: 6. CDR3 length: 16 residues. CDR3 nucleotides: TGTGCCAGCAGCCGCGGACTAGCGGGAGGATCCGGGGAGCTGTTTTTT. This translates into CASSRGLAGGSGELFF.

CDR3 residues: CASSQGHEQYF. CDR3 bases: TGTGCCAGCAGCCAAGGTCACGAGCAGTACTTC. The chain links TRBV14 to TRBJ2-7; D is unclear. The CDR3 sequence is 11 residues long. V dropped 1 base and J dropped 5 bases, with 3 bases sitting between them. Germline CDR1 is SGHDN and CDR2 is FVKESK.

This clonotype showed up just a few times. The V and J genes are TRBV30 and TRBJ2-2; D unclear. Trimming left V 0 bases short and J 6 bases short, with 8 bases between. This CDR3 spans 13 amino acids. Germline V gene data show CDR1 as GTSNPN and CDR2 as SVGIG (reference sequence). In DNA, the CDR3 is TGTGCCTGGAGTGTACTCATGCCCGGGGAGCTGTTTTTT. This codes for CAWSVLMPGELFF.

This clonotype was seen only once. This chain connects TRBV6-5 to TRBJ2-3, with TRBD2 matching over 16 bases. Germline CDR1 reads MNHEY; CDR2 reads SVGAGI. The V gene end was trimmed by 0 bases and the J gene end by 4 bases; junction bases not matched to a gene: 7. This CDR3 spans 19 amino acids. In DNA, the CDR3 is TGTGCCAGCAGTTACTCGGGACTAGCGGGAGGGCCGGGTGCAGATACGCAGTATTTT. It translates to CASSYSGLAGGPGADTQYF.

This clonotype showed up many times. The chain uses TRBV20-1 and TRBJ1-5; 8 positions match TRBD1. This CDR3 is built from 14 residues. Germline CDR1 reads DFQATT; CDR2 reads SNEGSKA (reference sequence). After removal of 1 base from V and 7 bases from J, the junction contained 6 bases not matched to a gene. CDR3 DNA: TGCAGTGCTAGAGCAGGGGGCGGAGGCCAGCCCCAGCATTTT. Encoded protein: CSARAGGGGQPQHF.

This clonotype was counted only a few times. This chain links TRBV11-1 with TRBJ1-6; D is perhaps TRBD1 (5 bases). Germline V CDR1 and CDR2: SGHAT, FQDESV (reference sequence). The CDR3 spans 13 residues. V was cut by 3 bases and J by 8 bases, with 8 bases left in between. CDR3 region: CASSFDSYSPLHF. The CDR3 nucleotides are TGTGCCAGCAGCTTTGACAGCTATTCACCCCTCCACTTT.

The chain employs TRBV7-9 and TRBJ2-1; D is unresolved. The CDR3 is 14 residues long. The V end lost 4 bases, the J end lost 8 bases, and 15 bases lay between the germline ends. Per germline, CDR1 SEHNR and CDR2 FQNEAQ (reference sequence). CDR3 sequence: CASSSRLNLDEQFF. The CDR3 DNA sequence: TGTGCCAGCAGCTCCCGCCTTAATCTCGATGAGCAGTTCTTC.

A few counts support this clonotype. This chain connects TRBV20-1 to TRBJ2-1, with 8 bases that match TRBD2. Germline V lookup: CDR1 DFQATT, CDR2 SNEGSKA (reference sequence). Germline trimming cut 6 bases from V and 3 bases from J; bases unmatched to any gene: 13. This CDR3 contains 16 residues. The CDR3 region is CSAPSVRTSRYNEQFF. The CDR3 nucleotides are TGCAGTGCCCCCTCCGTTAGGACTAGCCGCTACAATGAGCAGTTCTTC.

This clonotype was detected a few times. This chain connects TRBV24-1 to TRBJ2-3, with D possibly being TRBD2 (5 bases). V lost 4 bases, J lost 10 bases, and 11 bases lay in between. Per germline, CDR1 KGHDR and CDR2 SFDVKD. The CDR3 consists of 12 residues. CDR3 region: CATSDLAAAQYF. Here the CDR3 DNA reads TGTGCCACCAGTGACCTCGCAGCGGCGCAGTATTTT.

This chain joins TRBV5-1 and TRBJ1-4, with D unclear. The CDR3 sequence is 14 residues long. The germline CDR1 and CDR2 sequences are SGHRS and YFSETQ. V was pared by 4 bases and J by 1 base, with 8 bases between. The CDR3 sequence: CASSRGETNEKLFF. CDR3 bases: TGCGCCAGCAGCCGGGGTGAAACTAATGAAAAACTGTTTTTT. Full variable domain (remainder filled in from reference TRBV5-1 and TRBJ1-4): KAGVTQTPRYLIKTRGQQVTLSCSPISGHRSVSWYQQTPGQGLQFLFEYFSETQRNKGNFPGRFSGRQFSNSRSEMNVSTLELGDSALYLCASSRGETNEKLFFGSGTQLSVL.

This sequence joins TRBV19 and TRBJ1-5; perhaps TRBD1 as D (6 bases). The CDR3 covers 14 residues. The germline V and J ends were trimmed by 4 bases and 3 bases, with 10 bases remaining between them. The germline V gene has CDR1 LNHDA and CDR2 SQIVND (reference sequence). CDR3 sequence reads: CASSTGVDNQPQHF. CDR3 DNA sequence: TGTGCCAGTAGTACAGGGGTGGACAATCAGCCCCAGCATTTT.

This chain links TRBV7-3 with TRBJ2-3, with 10 bases aligning to TRBD2. The CDR3 consists of 16 residues. Germline values: CDR1 SGHTA, CDR2 FQGTGA. V shed 2 bases, J shed 7 bases, and the junction held 9 bases outside the gene matches. The CDR3 spells CASSLPGEREGNTQYF. The DNA for the CDR3 is TGTGCCAGCAGCTTACCTGGAGAGCGGGAGGGTAATACGCAGTATTTT.

This clonotype was detected ten times or more. The chain uses TRBV7-8 and TRBJ2-3; D might be TRBD2 (5 bases). This CDR3 region has 16 residues. V gave up 2 bases and J gave up 0 bases, with 12 bases separating them. Germline V CDR1 and CDR2: SGHVS, FQNEAQ. CDR3 region: CASSLMRVTSTDTQYF. The CDR3 nucleotides are TGTGCCAGCAGCTTAATGCGGGTGACAAGCACAGATACGCAGTATTTT.

The chain joins TRBV5-4 to TRBJ2-5; 7 bases line up with TRBD2. The CDR3 spans 16 residues. Germline-derived CDR1 and CDR2 are SGHNT and YYREEE (reference sequence). Trimming cost V 4 bases and J 1 base; bases outside gene matches: 10. In DNA, the CDR3 is TGTGCCAGCAGCCGCGGAGGGCGGGAGATCCAAGAGACCCAGTACTTC. Translating gives CASSRGGREIQETQYF.

This clonotype appeared a few times. This chain joins TRBV5-1 and TRBJ2-3, with D unresolved. The V end was cut by 0 bases, the J end by 0 bases, with 8 bases between. In germline, CDR1 is SGHRS, CDR2 YFSETQ. This CDR3 contains 15 residues. The CDR3 DNA follows: TGCGCCAGCAGCTTGGAAGCGCAGAGCACAGATACGCAGTATTTT. This encodes CASSLEAQSTDTQYF.

A few counts support this clonotype. The V and J genes are TRBV6-1 and TRBJ1-5; D may be TRBD1 (5 bases). Trimming cost V 2 bases and J 4 bases, with 12 bases left between them. Germline assignment: CDR1 MNHNS and CDR2 SASEGT. This CDR3 has 15 amino acids. The CDR3 protein is CASSEWQGRNQPQHF. The CDR3 DNA reads as TGTGCCAGCAGTGAATGGCAGGGCAGAAATCAGCCCCAGCATTTT.

J is TRBJ2-7 and V is TRBV13; a weak D match, TRBD2 (5 bases). There are 13 residues in the CDR3. Germline CDR1 and CDR2: PRHDT and FYEKMQ (reference sequence). V was cut by 7 bases and J by 1 base, with 11 bases left in between. In DNA, the CDR3 is TGTGCCAGCATTGAGGGCAGATCCTACGAGCAGTACTTC. Protein sequence: CASIEGRSYEQYF.

This clonotype was picked up a small number of times. J is TRBJ2-7 and V is TRBV2; D is undetermined. This CDR3 is built from 13 residues. Germline loops: CDR1 SNHLY, CDR2 FYNNEI. The ends were cut back, 11 bases at V and 3 bases at J, with 17 bases in the middle. The CDR3 DNA reads as TGTGCCGGTAAAGCAGACGGCAGCTACGAGCAGTACTTC. It yields the protein CAGKADGSYEQYF.

This clonotype came up a few times. The chain combines TRBV3-1 with TRBJ2-5; D call uncertain. In germline, CDR1 is LGHDT, CDR2 YNNKEL (reference sequence). The length of the CDR3 is 16 residues. The V and J ends lost 0 bases and 3 bases respectively, with 14 bases between them. In DNA, the CDR3 is TGTGCCAGCAGCCAAGAGGTATGGCCCGAAGAAGAGACCCAGTACTTC. Its protein product is CASSQEVWPEEETQYF.

This clonotype has a handful of counts. The gene calls are TRBV29-1 and TRBJ2-4; perhaps TRBD2 as D (5 bases). Germline CDR1 reads SQVTM; CDR2 reads ANQGSEA. The V and J ends lost 0 bases and 4 bases respectively, with 10 bases between them. The CDR3 totals 14 residues. The CDR3 sequence is CSVEDDRGKNIQYF. CDR3 bases: TGCAGCGTTGAAGATGACCGGGGAAAAAACATTCAGTACTTC.

There are a few counts of this clonotype. V gene TRBV28 combines with J gene TRBJ2-7; 12 bases align to TRBD2. The length of the CDR3 is 15 residues. Germline values: CDR1 MDHEN, CDR2 SYDVKM. V gave up 5 bases and J gave up 3 bases; unmatched junction bases: 5. CDR3 nucleotides: TGTGCCAGCAGTCTGGAGACTAGCGGGAGCTACGAGCAGTACTTC. Its translation: CASSLETSGSYEQYF.